The present T cell receptor (beta chain) was sequenced within a study of shared clonotypes between healthy human individuals. There are 13 residues in the CDR3. Germline-derived CDR1 and CDR2 are SGHTA and FQGNSA. V shed 5 bases and J shed 2 bases, with 9 bases lying between them. Study-wide points: Limitation of the genetic and exposure-history diversity represented came from the few donors. Sequencing depth was expected to influence donor clonotype sharing.

Comment on this clone: What it binds is not known.

TCRdb keeps only in-frame clones here, not all; method: immunoSEQ multiplex PCR. The repertoire has 1 million to 1.3 million clones, 75% to 85% of them found once; the top ten carry roughly 0.57%. The clonotype originates from a young man in good health. Some clones in this sample may be carry-over from other donors' samples. The material sequenced was memory CD4+ T cells from PBMCs. Documented subset: CD45RA-negative fraction. The chain has TRBV7-2 and TRBJ1-2; weak D call: TRBD1 (6 bases). Here the CDR3 DNA reads TGTGCCAGCAGCCCACAGGGCAACTATGGCTACACCTTC. As protein: CASSPQGNYGYTF.